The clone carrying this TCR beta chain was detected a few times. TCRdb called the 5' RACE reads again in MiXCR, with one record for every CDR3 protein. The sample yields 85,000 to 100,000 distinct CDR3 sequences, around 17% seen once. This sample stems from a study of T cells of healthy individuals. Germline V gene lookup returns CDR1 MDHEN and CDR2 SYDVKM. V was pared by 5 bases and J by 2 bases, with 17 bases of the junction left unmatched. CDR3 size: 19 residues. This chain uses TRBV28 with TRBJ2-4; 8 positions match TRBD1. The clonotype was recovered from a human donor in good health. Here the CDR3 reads CASSLQTGVDMMSKNIQYF. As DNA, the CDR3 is TGTGCCAGCAGTCTCCAGACAGGGGTGGATATGATGTCCAAAAACATTCAGTACTTC.